A single sample is the source of the 16 T cell receptor beta chains below, sequenced in a study of OX40 agonist ivuxolimab in advanced cancers. Method: immunoSEQ multiplex PCR; TCRdb's copy keeps in-frame clones and lacks some. The table has about 53,000 clones, 79% seen once; the top ten hold over 1%. Specimen: CD4+ or CD8+ T cells sorted from blood, collected in a trial of the OX40 agonist ivuxolimab. These receptors were taken from an adult with an advanced solid tumor such as melanoma, head and neck, liver or kidney cancer.

V is TRBV7-8 and J is TRBJ2-1, with TRBD2 identical over 16 bases. The junction had 17 bases not matched to a gene; V was cut back by 9 bases and J by 9 bases. The CDR3 is 18 residues long. The germline gives CDR1 SGHVS, CDR2 FQNEAQ. Written as DNA, the CDR3 is TGTGCCAGTCTACAGTTTATGGGGACTAGCGGGAGGGCTGCTGAGCAGTTCTTC. This translates into CASLQFMGTSGRAAEQFF.

This rearrangement joins TRBV6-1 to TRBJ1-2; D remains unclear. CDR3 length: 16 residues. Trimming stripped 3 bases from V and 2 bases from J, with 16 bases between. Germline CDR1 reads MNHNS; CDR2 reads SASEGT. DNA of the CDR3: TGTGCCAGCAGTGACTGGCAACCGACGGCCAACTATGGCTACACCTTC. This encodes CASSDWQPTANYGYTF.

The chain is built from TRBV11-3 and TRBJ2-1; D perhaps matches TRBD2 (6 bases). Germline values: CDR1 SGHNT, CDR2 YENEEA. Trimming removed 3 bases at V and 1 base at J, with 10 bases between. This CDR3 has 15 amino acids. CDR3 region: CASSFGTQSYNEQFF. DNA of the CDR3: TGTGCCAGCAGCTTCGGGACTCAGTCCTACAATGAGCAGTTCTTC.

V gene TRBV2 combines with J gene TRBJ2-5; D uncertain. Germline loops: CDR1 SNHLY, CDR2 FYNNEI. This CDR3 is built from 13 residues. V lost 4 bases, J lost 5 bases, and 11 bases lay in between. The CDR3 bases are TGTGCCAGCAGTGGTAGCCTGGGGGAGACCCAGTACTTC. Translated: CASSGSLGETQYF.

This clone was found many times. The chain couples TRBV7-9 to TRBJ1-2; 7 positions match TRBD1. CDR1 and CDR2 (germline): SEHNR, FQNEAQ (reference sequence). This CDR3 contains 13 residues. With 3 bases clipped from V and 7 bases from J, the junction kept 5 bases outside the gene matches. The CDR3 bases are TGTGCCAGCAGCTTTGACAGGGACCTTGGCTACACCTTC. Its translation: CASSFDRDLGYTF.

This chain uses TRBV7-3 with TRBJ2-7, with D perhaps TRBD2 (5 bases). In germline, CDR1 is SGHTA, CDR2 FQGTGA. V lost 2 bases and J 3 bases, leaving 8 bases between the germline ends. The CDR3 contains 13 residues. The CDR3 region is CASSLSGSYEQYF. CDR3 DNA: TGTGCCAGCAGCTTATCGGGAAGCTACGAGCAGTACTTC.

J is TRBJ2-5 and V is TRBV20-1; D not certain. The CDR3 sequence is 11 residues long. Germline values: CDR1 DFQATT, CDR2 SNEGSKA (reference sequence). V was shortened by 7 bases and J by 1 base, with 7 bases between the two germline ends. The CDR3 DNA reads TGCAGTGTCGGAGTCCAAGAGACCCAGTACTTC. Translated: CSVGVQETQYF.

The gene calls are TRBV27 and TRBJ1-1; no definite D call. V was pared by 7 bases and J by 8 bases, with 14 bases between. This CDR3 region has 12 residues. Per germline, CDR1 MNHEY and CDR2 SMNVEV (reference sequence). The CDR3 loop reads CASNNRLQEAFF. DNA of the CDR3: TGTGCCAGCAATAACAGACTGCAGGAAGCTTTCTTT.

This chain links TRBV11-3 with TRBJ2-1; TRBD2 aligns across 12 bases. With V trimmed by 6 bases and J by 11 bases, 8 bases remained unmatched. CDR1 SGHNT and CDR2 YENEEA come from the germline V gene. The CDR3 is 14 residues long. The CDR3 nucleotides read TGTGCCAGCAGACTTCCGGGACTAGCGGGCCAGCAGTTCTTC. Protein product: CASRLPGLAGQQFF.

This sequence joins TRBV6-1 and TRBJ2-7; D unresolved. Germline values: CDR1 MNHNS, CDR2 SASEGT. This CDR3 has 13 residues. V shed 3 bases and J shed 0 bases, with 6 bases lying between them. The CDR3 spells CASSETVSYEQYF. The CDR3 region has the DNA TGTGCCAGCAGTGAGACGGTCTCCTACGAGCAGTACTTC.

This chain joins TRBV2 and TRBJ1-5; 7 positions agree with TRBD1. The germline V gene encodes CDR1 SNHLY and CDR2 FYNNEI. This CDR3 is 17 amino acids long. After removal of 5 bases from V and 5 bases from J, the junction contained 15 bases not matched to a gene. CDR3 sequence (DNA): TGTGCCAGCAGTCCAATAGGGGGCAGCAACCCGGATCAGCCCCAGCATTTT. Residues: CASSPIGGSNPDQPQHF.

In its sample, this clone was seen once. The V and J genes are TRBV7-3 and TRBJ2-5; the D gene is possibly TRBD2 (6 bases). CDR1 and CDR2 (germline): SGHTA, FQGTGA. CDR3 length equals 13 residues. V lost 5 bases, J lost 2 bases, and 9 bases lay in between. CDR3 protein: CASSRGIQETQYF. Here the CDR3 DNA reads TGTGCCAGCAGCCGGGGGATACAAGAGACCCAGTACTTC.

The rearrangement uses TRBV7-9 and TRBJ2-7, with D perhaps assigned TRBD1 or TRBD2 (6 bases each). V was clipped by 8 bases and J by 3 bases, with 17 bases between them. CDR1 SEHNR and CDR2 FQNEAQ come from the germline V gene (reference sequence). This CDR3 comprises 14 residues. DNA for the CDR3: TGTGCCAGCCAGACTGGGGGGCTTGGCTACGAGCAGTACTTC. Its translation: CASQTGGLGYEQYF.

This sequence joins TRBV5-1 and TRBJ1-2; D not resolved. V was cut by 0 bases and J by 8 bases, with 14 bases left in between. Germline CDR1 reads SGHRS; CDR2 reads YFSETQ. The CDR3 runs 14 residues. The CDR3, as DNA: TGCGCCAGCAGCTTGGACGGAATGGAGAGAGGCTACACCTTC. This codes for CASSLDGMERGYTF.

This clone was seen just once. The V gene is TRBV2, the J gene TRBJ1-6, with D unclear. CDR1 is SNHLY and CDR2 is FYNNEI in the germline V gene. V gave up 2 bases and J gave up 10 bases, with 15 bases separating them. This CDR3 comprises 15 residues. CDR3: CASSELAGNRSPLHF. CDR3 DNA sequence: TGTGCCAGCAGTGAATTGGCTGGGAACCGCTCACCCCTCCACTTT.

The chain employs TRBV6-1 and TRBJ2-7, with TRBD1 matching 9 bases. The germline V gene encodes CDR1 MNHNS and CDR2 SASEGT. After removal of 6 bases from V and 4 bases from J, the junction contained 10 bases not matched to a gene. The CDR3 has 15 amino acids. Here the CDR3 reads CASSRTGTGSYEQYF. In DNA form, the CDR3 reads TGTGCCAGCAGCAGAACCGGGACAGGGTCTTACGAGCAGTACTTC.